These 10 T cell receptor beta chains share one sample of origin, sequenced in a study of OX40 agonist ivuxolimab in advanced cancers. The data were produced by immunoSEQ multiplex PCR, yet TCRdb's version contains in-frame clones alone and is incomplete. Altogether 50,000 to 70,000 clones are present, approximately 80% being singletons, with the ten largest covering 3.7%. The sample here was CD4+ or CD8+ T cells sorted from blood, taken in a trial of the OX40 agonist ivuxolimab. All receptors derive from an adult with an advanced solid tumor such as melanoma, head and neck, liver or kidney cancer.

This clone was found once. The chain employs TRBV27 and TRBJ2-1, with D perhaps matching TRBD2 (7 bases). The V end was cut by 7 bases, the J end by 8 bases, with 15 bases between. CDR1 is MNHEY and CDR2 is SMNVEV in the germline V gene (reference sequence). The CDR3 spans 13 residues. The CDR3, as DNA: TGTGCCAGCACTCGAGGCGGGGGCGATGAGCAGTTCTTC. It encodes CASTRGGGDEQFF.

In nucleotides, the CDR3 is TGTGCCAGCAGCTTGGCCGGGACTAGCGGGAGCTATGAGCAGTTCTTC. Its protein is CASSLAGTSGSYEQFF. The chain links TRBV5-6 to TRBJ2-1; 14 bases match TRBD2. The CDR3 loop spans 16 amino acids. Germline V gives CDR1 SGHDT, CDR2 YYEEEE. After removal of 0 bases from V and 8 bases from J, the junction contained 4 bases not matched to a gene.

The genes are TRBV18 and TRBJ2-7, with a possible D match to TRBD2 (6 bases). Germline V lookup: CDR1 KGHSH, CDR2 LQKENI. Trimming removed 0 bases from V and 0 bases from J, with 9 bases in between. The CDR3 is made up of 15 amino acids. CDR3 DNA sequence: TGTGCCAGCTCACCACCCGGAGGGAGCTCCTACGAGCAGTACTTC. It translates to CASSPPGGSSYEQYF. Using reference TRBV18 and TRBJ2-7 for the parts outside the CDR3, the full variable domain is NAGVMQNPRHLVRRRGQEARLRCSPMKGHSHVYWYRQLPEEGLKFMVYLQKENIIDESGMPKERFSAEFPKEGPSILRIQQVVRGDSAAYFCASSPPGGSSYEQYFGPGTRLTVT.

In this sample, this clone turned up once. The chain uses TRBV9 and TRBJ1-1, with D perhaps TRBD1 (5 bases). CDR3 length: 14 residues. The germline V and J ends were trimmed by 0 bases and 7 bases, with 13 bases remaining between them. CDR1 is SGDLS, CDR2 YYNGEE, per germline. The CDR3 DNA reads TGTGCCAGCAGCGTAGATTGGACATCAAATGAAGCTTTCTTT. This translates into CASSVDWTSNEAFF. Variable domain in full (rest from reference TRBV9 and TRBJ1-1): DSGVTQTPKHLITATGQRVTLRCSPRSGDLSVYWYQQSLDQGLQFLIQYYNGEERAKGNILERFSAQQFPDLHSELNLSSLELGDSALYFCASSVDWTSNEAFFGQGTRLTVV.

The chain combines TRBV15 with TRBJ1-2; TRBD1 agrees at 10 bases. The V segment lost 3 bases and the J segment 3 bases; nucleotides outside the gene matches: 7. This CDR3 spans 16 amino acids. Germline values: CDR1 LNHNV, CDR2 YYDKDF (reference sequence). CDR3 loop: CATSSTGTGDYYGYTF. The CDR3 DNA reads TGTGCCACCAGCAGCACCGGGACAGGGGACTACTATGGCTACACCTTC.

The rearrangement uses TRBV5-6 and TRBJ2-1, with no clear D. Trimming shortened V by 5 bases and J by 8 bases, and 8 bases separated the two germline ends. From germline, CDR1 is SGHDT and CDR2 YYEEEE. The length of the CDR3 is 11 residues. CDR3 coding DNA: TGTGCCAGCAGGGGTTGGGATGAGCAGTTCTTC. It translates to CASRGWDEQFF.

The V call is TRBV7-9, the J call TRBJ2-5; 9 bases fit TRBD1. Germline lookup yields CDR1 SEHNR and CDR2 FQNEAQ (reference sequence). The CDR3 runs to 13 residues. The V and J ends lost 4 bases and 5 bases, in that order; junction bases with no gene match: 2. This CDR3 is CASSSTGGETQYF. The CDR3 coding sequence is TGTGCCAGCAGCTCTACAGGGGGCGAGACCCAGTACTTC.

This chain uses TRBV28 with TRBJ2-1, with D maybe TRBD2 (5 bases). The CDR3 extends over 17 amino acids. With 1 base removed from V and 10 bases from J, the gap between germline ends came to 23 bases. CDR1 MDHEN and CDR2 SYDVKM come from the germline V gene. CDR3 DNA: TGTGCCAGCAGTTTATCCTCTGGGGAGTATTTTGGAGGAGAGCAGTTCTTC. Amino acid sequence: CASSLSSGEYFGGEQFF.

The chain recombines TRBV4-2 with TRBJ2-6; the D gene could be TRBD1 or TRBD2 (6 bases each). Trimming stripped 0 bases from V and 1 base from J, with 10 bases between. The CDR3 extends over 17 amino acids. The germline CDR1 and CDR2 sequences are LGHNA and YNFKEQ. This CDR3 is CASSQEGGASGANVLTF. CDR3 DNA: TGTGCCAGCAGCCAAGAGGGGGGCGCATCTGGGGCCAACGTCCTGACTTTC.

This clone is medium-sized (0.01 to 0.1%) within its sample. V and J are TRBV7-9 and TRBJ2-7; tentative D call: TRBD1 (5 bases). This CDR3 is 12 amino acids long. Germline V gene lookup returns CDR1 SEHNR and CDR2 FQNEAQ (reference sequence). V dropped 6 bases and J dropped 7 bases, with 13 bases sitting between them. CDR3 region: CASSSVKGEQYF. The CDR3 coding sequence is TGTGCCAGCAGTTCCGTAAAGGGGGAGCAGTACTTC.